This TCR beta chain is drawn from a study of cytomegalovirus exposure and HLA in healthy donors. This CDR3 is built from 14 residues. CDR1 and CDR2 from the germline V gene are SGHDT and YYEEEE. V was cut by 2 bases and J by 2 bases, with 10 bases left in between. PCR was performed using 60 Vbeta and 13 Jbeta primers. Clones were sequenced by immunoSEQ multiplex PCR, and TCRdb holds only the in-frame ones, with some missing. In the table there are roughly 98,000 clones, around 67% of which are singletons. The receptor comes from a man over 45 in good health and CMV-seronegative. The chain joins TRBV5-6 to TRBJ1-2; no definite D call. Source material: PBMCs. The CDR3 sequence: CASSLSGDNYGYTF. As DNA, the CDR3 is TGTGCCAGCAGCTTATCGGGAGACAACTATGGCTACACCTTC. The variable domain in full, with the rest retrieved from reference TRBV5-6 and TRBJ1-2, is DAGVTQSPTHLIKTRGQQVTLRCSPKSGHDTVSWYQQALGQGPQFIFQYYEEEERQRGNFPDRFSGHQFPNYSSELNVNALLLGDSALYLCASSLSGDNYGYTFGSGTRLTVV.